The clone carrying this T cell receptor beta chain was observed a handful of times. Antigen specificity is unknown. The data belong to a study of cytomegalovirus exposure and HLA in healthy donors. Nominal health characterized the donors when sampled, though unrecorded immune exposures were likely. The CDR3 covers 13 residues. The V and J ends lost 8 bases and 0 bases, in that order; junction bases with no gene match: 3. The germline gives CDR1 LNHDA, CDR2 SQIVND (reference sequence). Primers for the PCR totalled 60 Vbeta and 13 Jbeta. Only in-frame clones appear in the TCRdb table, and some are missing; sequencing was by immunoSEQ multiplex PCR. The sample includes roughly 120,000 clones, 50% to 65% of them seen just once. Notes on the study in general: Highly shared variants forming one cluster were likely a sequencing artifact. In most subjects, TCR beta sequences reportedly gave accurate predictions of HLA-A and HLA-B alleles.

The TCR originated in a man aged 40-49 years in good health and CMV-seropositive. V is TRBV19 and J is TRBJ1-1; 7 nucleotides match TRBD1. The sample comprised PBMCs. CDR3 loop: CASSGQMNTEAFF. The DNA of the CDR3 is TGTGCCAGTTCGGGACAGATGAACACTGAAGCTTTCTTT. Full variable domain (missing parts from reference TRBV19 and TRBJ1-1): DGGITQSPKYLFRKEGQNVTLSCEQNLNHDAMYWYRQDPGQGLRLIYYSQIVNDFQKGDIAEGYSVSREKKESFPLTVTSAQKNPTAFYLCASSGQMNTEAFFGQGTRLTVV.